Presented here are 13 T cell receptor beta chains from one specimen sequenced in a study of blood T cell repertoires in COVID-19. Generated by immunoSEQ multiplex PCR, the TCRdb table keeps only in-frame clones and is missing some. The sample carries 85,000 to 120,000 clones, just under 95% recorded once. Sequenced input: peripheral blood. These receptors were collected from a woman aged 45-59 years with COVID-19, enrolled during active disease.

This clone was seen just once. V is TRBV3-1 (or the pseudogene TRBV3-2) and J is TRBJ1-2; 10 nucleotides agree with TRBD1. The CDR3 is 12 amino acids. Germline loops: CDR1 LGHDT, CDR2 YNNKEL (reference sequence). J gave up 6 bases and V 8 bases, and 3 bases lay outside the gene matches. CDR3 DNA sequence: TGTGCCAGCGGACAGGGGGAGAATGGCTACACCTTC. Amino acids: CASGQGENGYTF.

The J gene is TRBJ1-2, the V gene TRBV7-8, with 7 nucleotides matching TRBD1. Trimming at V came to 5 bases and at J to 3 bases, leaving 12 bases not matched to a gene. In germline, CDR1 is SGHVS, CDR2 FQNEAQ. The CDR3 extends over 16 amino acids. CDR3 region: CASSRLAGQSYYGYTF. CDR3 DNA: TGTGCCAGCAGCCGTCTAGCGGGACAGTCCTACTATGGCTACACCTTC.

V is TRBV11-2 and J is TRBJ2-7; maybe TRBD1 (7 bases). The germline CDR1 and CDR2 sequences are SGHAT and FQNNGV. This CDR3 region has 14 residues. Between the trimmed V and J ends, which lost 2 bases and 7 bases, there was a span of 15 bases. The CDR3 sequence is CASSLLQGTWEQYV. The CDR3 nucleotides read TGTGCCAGCAGCTTATTACAGGGGACTTGGGAGCAGTACGTC.

The J gene is TRBJ1-4, the V gene TRBV5-4, with D possibly TRBD1 on 5 matching bases. CDR1 and CDR2 from the germline V gene are SGHNT and YYREEE (reference sequence). The V end lost 1 base, the J end lost 7 bases, and 20 bases lay between the germline ends. The CDR3 has 17 amino acids. The CDR3 protein is CASSLKVWGTSGEKLFF. The CDR3 DNA is TGTGCCAGCAGCTTGAAGGTATGGGGCACATCGGGTGAAAAACTGTTTTTT.

The chain links TRBV19 to TRBJ1-4; a weak D match, TRBD1 (5 bases). The CDR3 runs 16 residues. Trimming removed 6 bases at V and 5 bases at J, with 19 bases between. Germline CDR1 and CDR2: LNHDA and SQIVND (reference sequence). The CDR3 region has the DNA TGTGCCAGTAGCCCACACGGGAGGCAGGGCAATGAAAAACTGTTTTTT. It yields the protein CASSPHGRQGNEKLFF.

This chain connects TRBV25-1 to TRBJ2-2, with D perhaps TRBD1 (6 bases). Trimming shortened V by 10 bases and J by 6 bases, and 12 bases separated the two germline ends. Germline V CDR1 and CDR2: MGHDK, SYGVNS. CDR3 size: 12 residues. The CDR3 loop is CATSTGPGELFF. Here the CDR3 DNA reads TGTGCCACCTCGACAGGCCCCGGGGAGCTGTTTTTT.

The rearrangement joins TRBV21-1 to TRBJ2-5; TRBD1, the table's D call, was not compared with the DNA. TRBV21-1 is classified as a pseudogene. The CDR3 runs to 16 residues. DNA of the CDR3: TGTGCCAGCAGCAAAGAACAGGTATTTCCTAAAGAGACCCAGTACTTC. Its translation: CASSKEQVFPKETQYF.

J is TRBJ1-5 and V is TRBV15, with 8 bases lining up with TRBD1. Trimming cost V 1 base and J 9 bases; bases outside gene matches: 20. This CDR3 spans 19 amino acids. The germline gives CDR1 LNHNV, CDR2 YYDKDF (reference sequence). The CDR3 region has the DNA TGTGCCACCAGCAGAGTTCCGATGACTATGACAGGGGCATCGGGGCCCCAGCATTTT. Translated, it gives CATSRVPMTMTGASGPQHF.

CDR3 nucleotides: TGCGCCAGCAGCTCCCGGCGGGCTTTTTACAATGAGCAGTTCTTC. Amino acids: CASSSRRAFYNEQFF. The V gene is TRBV5-1, the J gene TRBJ2-1, with D possibly matching TRBD2 (5 bases). Trimming cost V 3 bases and J 4 bases, with 14 bases left between them. The CDR3 is 15 amino acids. Germline V CDR1 and CDR2: SGHRS, YFSETQ.

The chain joins TRBV6-5 to TRBJ1-1; TRBD1 is a possible D gene (6 bases). The ends were cut back, 0 bases at V and 1 base at J, with 12 bases in the middle. This CDR3 has 16 residues. In germline, CDR1 is MNHEY, CDR2 SVGAGI. CDR3 bases: TGTGCCAGCAGTTACTCACGGGGAGGGGGGAACACTGAAGCTTTCTTT. Translation: CASSYSRGGGNTEAFF.

This clone was found a few times. The rearrangement links TRBV6-5 to TRBJ1-5, with 8 positions matching TRBD1. With 6 bases clipped from V and 5 bases from J, the junction kept 9 bases outside the gene matches. The CDR3 is 15 amino acids. Germline V gives CDR1 MNHEY, CDR2 SVGAGI. Here the CDR3 reads CASSPGQARDQPQHF. In DNA form, the CDR3 reads TGTGCCAGCAGCCCGGGACAGGCGAGGGATCAGCCCCAGCATTTT.

V usage is TRBV15 and J usage is TRBJ2-3; D is perhaps TRBD2 (6 bases). V was pared by 8 bases and J by 0 bases, with 9 bases between. The V gene's germline CDR1 is LNHNV and CDR2 YYDKDF (reference sequence). The CDR3 is 13 amino acids. The CDR3 DNA is TGTGCCACCGCGGGGCCAAGCACAGATACGCAGTATTTT. This sequence encodes CATAGPSTDTQYF.

This clone showed up just once. V and J are TRBV5-1 and TRBJ1-2; D may be TRBD1 (6 bases). The CDR3 extends over 16 amino acids. The V and J ends lost 3 bases and 3 bases respectively, with 18 bases between them. Germline V lookup: CDR1 SGHRS, CDR2 YFSETQ. The CDR3 is CASSWVSRGSDYGYTF. The DNA for the CDR3 is TGCGCCAGCAGCTGGGTCTCCAGGGGAAGCGACTATGGCTACACCTTC. Combining the CDR3 with reference TRBV5-1 and TRBJ1-2 gives the whole variable domain KAGVTQTPRYLIKTRGQQVTLSCSPISGHRSVSWYQQTPGQGLQFLFEYFSETQRNKGNFPGRFSGRQFSNSRSEMNVSTLELGDSALYLCASSWVSRGSDYGYTFGSGTRLTVV.